These 32 T cell receptor beta chains were sequenced from one sample in a study of PD-1 blockade in classical Hodgkin lymphoma. The time point was: newly diagnosed, previously untreated cHL patient sample. Magnetic negative selection was used to purify CD4+ T cells from thawed PBMCs. Profiling relied on immunoSEQ multiplex PCR, and the TCRdb table lists in-frame clones only, not all of them. The sample has about 32,000 clones, about nine tenths seen once. The sample taken for sequencing was CD4+ T cells from blood. The receptors were gathered from a human donor with classical Hodgkin lymphoma.

This clone was seen more than once but under ten times. CDR3 protein: CASSQDSQAHQPQHF. The CDR3 DNA is TGCGCCAGCAGCCAAGATTCGCAGGCCCATCAGCCCCAGCATTTT. This chain uses TRBV4-1 with TRBJ1-5; D is uncertain. The CDR3 consists of 15 residues. Germline V gene lookup returns CDR1 MGHRA and CDR2 YSYEKL. Trimming left V 0 bases short and J 5 bases short, with 11 bases between.

J is TRBJ2-5 and V is TRBV19; 9 nucleotides align to TRBD2. CDR1 is LNHDA and CDR2 is SQIVND in the germline V gene (reference sequence). This CDR3 spans 16 amino acids. The V and J ends lost 2 bases and 4 bases, in that order; junction bases with no gene match: 8. The chain's CDR3 is CASSIRSGRWGETQYF. CDR3 nucleotide sequence: TGTGCCAGTAGTATAAGGAGCGGGAGGTGGGGAGAGACCCAGTACTTC.

The chain couples TRBV18 to TRBJ2-3; D is unresolved. Trimming pared 3 bases from V and 3 bases from J, leaving 7 bases between. Germline V gives CDR1 KGHSH, CDR2 LQKENI. This CDR3 is 13 amino acids long. The CDR3 DNA reads as TGTGCCAGCTCACCCGCGGTAACAGATACGCAGTATTTT. This encodes CASSPAVTDTQYF.

Only one count was recorded for this clone. J is TRBJ2-1 and V is TRBV10-3, with 9 bases identical to TRBD2. J gave up 8 bases and V 10 bases, and 9 bases lay outside the gene matches. The CDR3 runs 13 residues. Per germline, CDR1 ENHRY and CDR2 SYGVKD. The CDR3 loop reads CASNLAGEDEQFF. For the CDR3, the DNA is TGTGCCAGCAATTTAGCGGGAGAAGATGAGCAGTTCTTC.

The J gene is TRBJ2-1, the V gene TRBV5-4; 11 bases align to TRBD2. CDR1 SGHNT and CDR2 YYREEE come from the germline V gene (reference sequence). V lost 4 bases, J lost 9 bases, and 9 bases stayed unmatched. The CDR3 spans 15 residues. The CDR3 DNA reads as TGTGCCAGCAGCCCCGTAGCGGGAGGGCCAGGTGAGCAGTTCTTC. This gives the protein CASSPVAGGPGEQFF.

The V gene is TRBV6-1, the J gene TRBJ2-2; perhaps TRBD1 as D (6 bases). The germline gives CDR1 MNHNS, CDR2 SASEGT. Between the trimmed V and J ends, which lost 5 bases and 7 bases, there was a span of 17 bases. This CDR3 contains 15 residues. The CDR3 region has the DNA TGTGCCAGCAGTCCTATGAGAGGGGGTAGCGGGGAGCTGTTTTTT. This sequence encodes CASSPMRGGSGELFF.

The CDR3 coding sequence is TGTGCCAGCAGCTCGGGTTATGGCTACACCTTC. This sequence encodes CASSSGYGYTF. The V call is TRBV7-2, the J call TRBJ1-2; D is unclear. The length of the CDR3 is 11 residues. Germline V CDR1 and CDR2: SGHTA, FQGNSA. Trimming removed 4 bases from V and 5 bases from J, with 5 bases in between.

This chain connects TRBV27 to TRBJ1-1; no definite D call. CDR1 is MNHEY, CDR2 SMNVEV, per germline (reference sequence). Deletions cut 3 bases from V and 1 base from J, with 9 bases between. This CDR3 region has 14 residues. CDR3 residues: CASSFGKSNTEAFF. The CDR3 DNA reads TGTGCCAGCAGTTTTGGAAAATCGAACACTGAAGCTTTCTTT.

This clone has just one count. The chain carries TRBV5-8 and TRBJ2-2, with D perhaps assigned TRBD1 or TRBD2 (5 bases each). The CDR3 is made up of 16 amino acids. CDR1 is SGHTS and CDR2 is YDEGEE in the germline V gene. The V end lost 5 bases, the J end lost 2 bases, and 16 bases lay between the germline ends. The CDR3 sequence: CASRQGTAINTGELFF. In DNA form, the CDR3 reads TGTGCCAGCAGGCAAGGGACCGCTATAAACACCGGGGAGCTGTTTTTT.

This chain connects TRBV5-1 to TRBJ1-4; no clear D. V was clipped by 4 bases and J by 4 bases, with 14 bases between them. Germline V lookup: CDR1 SGHRS, CDR2 YFSETQ. This CDR3 spans 15 amino acids. DNA for the CDR3: TGCGCCAGCAGCCCTCTGGTGGGGAATAATGAAAAACTGTTTTTT. Its translation: CASSPLVGNNEKLFF.

The CDR3 is CASSSGLAGGRETQYF. As DNA, the CDR3 is TGCGCCAGCAGCTCGGGACTAGCGGGAGGGCGGGAGACCCAGTACTTC. The chain joins TRBV5-1 to TRBJ2-5; 16 nucleotides match TRBD2. The junction had 4 bases not matched to a gene; V was cut back by 3 bases and J by 5 bases. The CDR3 is 16 residues long. Germline assignment: CDR1 SGHRS and CDR2 YFSETQ.

This sequence joins TRBV7-3 and TRBJ2-5, with a tentative D call TRBD2 (5 bases). From germline, CDR1 is SGHTA and CDR2 FQGTGA. V was pared by 5 bases and J by 5 bases, with 18 bases between. The CDR3 length is 15 residues. CDR3 amino acids: CASSLLGASHETQYF. The CDR3 DNA reads as TGTGCCAGCAGCCTGTTGGGAGCGAGTCACGAGACCCAGTACTTC.

The J gene is TRBJ1-5, the V gene TRBV30; D call uncertain. Per germline, CDR1 GTSNPN and CDR2 SVGIG (reference sequence). Trimming pared 2 bases from V and 4 bases from J, leaving 9 bases between. The CDR3 is 13 residues long. The CDR3 is CAWSRDLNQPQHF. CDR3 coding DNA: TGTGCCTGGAGTAGAGACTTAAATCAGCCCCAGCATTTT.

The chain is built from TRBV7-9 and TRBJ1-1; unclear D gene. V was cut by 2 bases and J by 0 bases, with 4 bases left in between. The CDR3 sequence is 13 residues long. Germline V gives CDR1 SEHNR, CDR2 FQNEAQ (reference sequence). The CDR3 bases are TGTGCCAGCAGCTTAATGCTGAACACTGAAGCTTTCTTT. Its translation is CASSLMLNTEAFF. The full variable domain, in which reference TRBV7-9 and TRBJ1-1 provide the parts outside the CDR3, is DTGVSQNPRHKITKRGQNVTFRCDPISEHNRLYWYRQTLGQGPEFLTYFQNEAQLEKSRLLSDRFSAERPKGSFSTLEIQRTEQGDSAMYLCASSLMLNTEAFFGQGTRLTVV.

This chain connects TRBV5-1 to TRBJ2-1; TRBD1 aligns across 9 bases. Germline-derived CDR1 and CDR2 are SGHRS and YFSETQ. The CDR3 has 14 residues. The V gene end was trimmed by 4 bases and the J gene end by 8 bases; junction bases not matched to a gene: 7. The CDR3 nucleotides are TGCGCCAGCAGCAAGTGGACAGGGGACGATGAGCAGTTCTTC. Translating it yields CASSKWTGDDEQFF. Supplemented by reference TRBV5-1 and TRBJ2-1, the full variable domain reads KAGVTQTPRYLIKTRGQQVTLSCSPISGHRSVSWYQQTPGQGLQFLFEYFSETQRNKGNFPGRFSGRQFSNSRSEMNVSTLELGDSALYLCASSKWTGDDEQFFGPGTRLTVL.

The rearrangement joins TRBV2 to TRBJ1-4, with a possible D match to TRBD1 (6 bases). The CDR3 totals 16 residues. V gave up 8 bases and J gave up 0 bases, with 16 bases separating them. CDR1 is SNHLY, CDR2 FYNNEI, per germline. The CDR3 DNA is TGTGCCAGCCCCTGGGGGTCAGGGGCAACTAATGAAAAACTGTTTTTT. Encoded protein: CASPWGSGATNEKLFF.

The chain recombines TRBV14 with TRBJ2-7; D tentatively fits TRBD1 or TRBD2 (5 bases each). The CDR3 sequence is 16 residues long. V shed 4 bases and J shed 2 bases, with 18 bases lying between them. Germline V gives CDR1 SGHDN, CDR2 FVKESK. CDR3 nucleotides: TGTGCCAGCAGCCTGTCGGCCGGGACCGACGCCTACGAGCAGTACTTC. Encoded protein: CASSLSAGTDAYEQYF. Full variable domain (rest looked up from reference TRBV14 and TRBJ2-7): EAGVTQFPSHSVIEKGQTVTLRCDPISGHDNLYWYRRVMGKEIKFLLHFVKESKQDESGMPNNRFLAERTGGTYSTLKVQPAELEDSGVYFCASSLSAGTDAYEQYFGPGTRLTVT.

The gene calls are TRBV5-1 and TRBJ1-1; D is uncertain. Trimming removed 5 bases at V and 0 bases at J, with 11 bases between. The CDR3 loop spans 14 amino acids. Germline CDR1 and CDR2: SGHRS and YFSETQ. CDR3 sequence: CASRVGALNTEAFF. Written as DNA, the CDR3 is TGCGCCAGCAGGGTTGGTGCGTTGAACACTGAAGCTTTCTTT.

This sequence joins TRBV18 and TRBJ1-2; D perhaps matches TRBD1 (5 bases). V gave up 0 bases and J gave up 8 bases, with 22 bases separating them. This CDR3 comprises 17 residues. Germline CDR1 and CDR2: KGHSH and LQKENI. The CDR3 loop reads CASSPPPGRKGPRGYTF. Here the CDR3 DNA reads TGTGCCAGCTCACCACCCCCAGGGCGAAAGGGGCCGCGCGGCTACACCTTC.

This chain connects TRBV13 to TRBJ2-7; D gene unclear. Germline V gene lookup returns CDR1 PRHDT and CDR2 FYEKMQ (reference sequence). The length of the CDR3 is 14 residues. V lost 5 bases and J lost 0, with 11 bases in between. Written as DNA, the CDR3 is TGTGCCAGCAGCCCCCGAAAGTTCTCCTACGAGCAGTACTTC. It translates to CASSPRKFSYEQYF.

This chain uses TRBV18 with TRBJ2-1; 9 positions agree with TRBD1. Germline trimming cut 0 bases from V and 7 bases from J; bases unmatched to any gene: 10. The CDR3 is 17 residues long. Germline V gives CDR1 KGHSH, CDR2 LQKENI. CDR3 residues: CASSPPTGTGIWNEQFF. In DNA form, the CDR3 reads TGTGCCAGCTCACCACCGACCGGGACAGGGATTTGGAATGAGCAGTTCTTC.

The CDR3 protein is CASSQEAGVNEKLFF. The CDR3 bases are TGCGCCAGCAGCCAAGAGGCGGGGGTTAATGAAAAACTGTTTTTT. This chain uses TRBV4-1 with TRBJ1-4, with a tentative D call TRBD1 (5 bases). Per the germline V gene, CDR1 is MGHRA and CDR2 is YSYEKL. This CDR3 contains 15 residues. Between the trimmed V and J ends, which lost 0 bases and 4 bases, there was a span of 9 bases.

The gene calls are TRBV5-6 and TRBJ1-2; TRBD1 matches 8 bases. Trimming took 2 bases from V and 4 from J; bases not matched to a gene: 4. Germline V CDR1 and CDR2: SGHDT, YYEEEE. The CDR3 has 14 amino acids. CDR3 sequence (DNA): TGTGCCAGCAGCTTTTACAGGGGGGCCTATGGCTACACCTTC. It translates to CASSFYRGAYGYTF. Using reference TRBV5-6 and TRBJ1-2 for the parts outside the CDR3, the full variable domain is DAGVTQSPTHLIKTRGQQVTLRCSPKSGHDTVSWYQQALGQGPQFIFQYYEEEERQRGNFPDRFSGHQFPNYSSELNVNALLLGDSALYLCASSFYRGAYGYTFGSGTRLTVV.

The chain combines TRBV7-2 with TRBJ2-1; 7 positions match TRBD2. V shed 0 bases and J 9 bases; nucleotides not matched to a gene: 5. Germline CDR1 reads SGHTA; CDR2 reads FQGNSA. This CDR3 has 14 amino acids. CDR3 in DNA: TGTGCCAGCAGCTTAGCCGTACTAGCGACTGAGCAGTTCTTC. Translating gives CASSLAVLATEQFF.

The gene calls are TRBV14 and TRBJ2-2, with no clear D. Trimming cost V 2 bases and J 6 bases, with 7 bases left between them. The CDR3 has 13 amino acids. The V gene's germline CDR1 is SGHDN and CDR2 FVKESK. The CDR3 DNA reads TGTGCCAGCAGCCAATTTATCGCCGGGGAGCTGTTTTTT. Protein product: CASSQFIAGELFF.

This clone was detected a few times. Written as DNA, the CDR3 is TGTGCCAGCTCACCTCCGGGGGCAGGGGTTTTATCTGAAGCTTTCTTT. Its translation: CASSPPGAGVLSEAFF. V and J are TRBV18 and TRBJ1-1; D is possibly TRBD1 (6 bases). V lost 3 bases and J lost 6, with 20 bases in between. The CDR3 runs to 16 residues. In germline, CDR1 is KGHSH, CDR2 LQKENI.

The chain is built from TRBV5-4 and TRBJ2-2; TRBD2 matches at 7 bases. V lost 0 bases and J lost 4; bases outside the gene matches: 12. Germline V gene lookup returns CDR1 SGHNT and CDR2 YYREEE (reference sequence). The CDR3 extends over 18 amino acids. The CDR3 loop is CASSLGGSGGRATGELFF. DNA of the CDR3: TGTGCCAGCAGCTTGGGCGGCAGTGGCGGGAGAGCCACCGGGGAGCTGTTTTTT.

CDR3 coding DNA: TGCGCCAGCAGCTTCTCTAGCTCCTACAATGAGCAGTTCTTC. Translation gives CASSFSSSYNEQFF. This chain links TRBV5-1 with TRBJ2-1, with D hard to call. Germline V gene lookup returns CDR1 SGHRS and CDR2 YFSETQ. The germline V and J ends were trimmed by 2 bases and 0 bases, with 6 bases remaining between them. This CDR3 is 14 amino acids long.

V usage is TRBV7-2 and J usage is TRBJ1-5; a possible D gene is TRBD1 (5 bases). CDR1 SGHTA and CDR2 FQGNSA come from the germline V gene. The V and J ends lost 1 base and 7 bases respectively, with 20 bases between them. This CDR3 is built from 17 residues. The CDR3 spells CASSLGGWGKTGQPQHF. DNA of the CDR3: TGTGCCAGCAGCTTAGGGGGCTGGGGAAAAACGGGGCAGCCCCAGCATTTT.

The rearrangement uses TRBV6-5 and TRBJ1-2; a possible D gene is TRBD1 (6 bases). Germline CDR1 MNHEY, CDR2 SVGAGI. The CDR3 is 14 amino acids. Trimming pared 7 bases from V and 5 bases from J, leaving 17 bases between. The CDR3 loop is CASTDRGVGYGYTF. The CDR3 region has the DNA TGTGCCAGCACTGATAGGGGGGTTGGGTATGGCTACACCTTC.

CDR3 nucleotides: TGTGCCAGCAGTGATCTGACAGGGTCCTACGAGCAGTACTTC. Its protein is CASSDLTGSYEQYF. J is TRBJ2-7 and V is TRBV7-9; 7 bases match TRBD1. The CDR3 loop spans 14 amino acids. Germline V CDR1 and CDR2: SEHNR, FQNEAQ (reference sequence). Losses at the gene ends were 6 bases for V and 1 base for J; bases not matched to a gene: 6.

This chain connects TRBV27 to TRBJ2-1, with 9 bases lining up with TRBD1. Germline assignment: CDR1 MNHEY and CDR2 SMNVEV (reference sequence). The CDR3 length is 16 residues. V shed 3 bases and J 3 bases; nucleotides not matched to a gene: 6. The CDR3 reads CASSFPRTGDYNEQFF. The DNA for the CDR3 is TGTGCCAGCAGTTTTCCCCGGACAGGGGACTACAATGAGCAGTTCTTC.